The clone carrying this T cell receptor beta chain was observed a few times. The J segment lost 2 bases and the V segment lost 3 bases, leaving 4 bases of the junction unmatched. CDR3 length: 14 amino acids. Per the germline V gene, CDR1 is SGHAT and CDR2 is FQDESV (reference sequence). This record belongs to a study of beta chain features in type 1 diabetes. The isolated RNA, all of it, was reverse transcribed, so expressed TCRB transcripts were what got sequenced. Produced via immunoSEQ multiplex PCR; TCRdb's table is partial and in-frame only. The sample shows more than 300,000 clones, roughly 8% of them seen only once.

Material: central memory CD4+ T cells from blood. The chain combines TRBV11-1 with TRBJ2-7; 7 nucleotides align to TRBD1. The sequence was obtained from a woman between 18 and 29 years old in good health. CDR3 in DNA: TGTGCCAGCAGCTTCGGACAGGCCACCTACGAGCAGTACTTC. Its translation is CASSFGQATYEQYF. The full variable domain, in which reference TRBV11-1 and TRBJ2-7 provide the parts outside the CDR3, is EAEVAQSPRYKITEKSQAVAFWCDPISGHATLYWYRQILGQGPELLVQFQDESVVDDSQLPKDRFSAERLKGVDSTLKIQPAELGDSAMYLCASSFGQATYEQYFGPGTRLTVT.